This passage covers 8 T cell receptor beta chains from one sample sequenced in a study of PD-1 blockade in mismatch repair-deficient tumors (dated by TCRdb to between 2016 and 2019). The library was prepared using the immunoSEQ multiplex PCR assay. In its TCRdb copy, this immuneACCESS table keeps in-frame sequences only and misses some clones. Where compared with another copy, unresolved V genes explain less than half of these, and the others have no known cause. The sample table contains roughly 40,000 clones; only one count was recorded for 70% to 90% of them. Nearly 4% of the sample goes to the ten largest clones. Specimen: peripheral blood, collected about 76 weeks after starting pembrolizumab. The receptor set was obtained from an adult with mismatch repair-deficient cancer.

Concerning this clone itself: Other DNA sequences from this sample encode an identical CDR3 as well. This chain uses TRBV6-1 with TRBJ2-7; TRBD2 matches 9 bases. V trimming: 9 bases; J trimming: 2 bases; junction bases outside the gene matches: 8. Germline CDR1 MNHNS, CDR2 SASEGT. This CDR3 spans 14 amino acids. As DNA, the CDR3 is TGTGCCAGTTGTGCGGGGGGGATAACCTACGAGCAGTACTTC. Encoded protein: CASCAGGITYEQYF.

The gene calls are TRBV6-5 and TRBJ1-1; 7 positions agree with TRBD1. Germline loops: CDR1 MNHEY, CDR2 SVGAGI. V lost 3 bases, J lost 3 bases, and 10 bases stayed unmatched. The CDR3 runs 16 residues. DNA for the CDR3: TGTGCCAGCAGTTATAATCGGTTCAGGGGGGACACTGAAGCTTTCTTT. Its protein product is CASSYNRFRGDTEAFF.

The chain recombines TRBV27 with TRBJ1-3; D gene ambiguous. Germline loops: CDR1 MNHEY, CDR2 SMNVEV (reference sequence). Deletions cut 3 bases from V and 1 base from J, with 4 bases between. The CDR3 sequence is 13 residues long. The CDR3 protein is CASSLDSGNTIYF. The DNA for the CDR3 is TGTGCCAGCAGTTTGGATTCTGGAAACACCATATATTTT.

This rearrangement joins TRBV7-6 to TRBJ2-3; 10 nucleotides align to TRBD2. The CDR3 is 17 amino acids. With V trimmed by 0 bases and J by 6 bases, 9 bases remained unmatched. Germline V gives CDR1 SGHVS, CDR2 FNYEAQ. CDR3 protein: CASSLAPSGSGFDTQYF. The CDR3 DNA follows: TGTGCCAGCAGCTTAGCGCCTAGCGGGAGCGGCTTCGATACGCAGTATTTT. The full variable domain, in which reference TRBV7-6 and TRBJ2-3 provide the parts outside the CDR3, is GAGVSQSPRYKVTKRGQDVALRCDPISGHVSLYWYRQALGQGPEFLTYFNYEAQQDKSGLPNDRFSAERPEGSISTLTIQRTEQRDSAMYRCASSLAPSGSGFDTQYFGPGTRLTVL.

CDR3 nucleotides: TGTGCCAGCAGCGTTAGAGTCTTGAGCTCCTACAATGAGCAGTTCTTC. It translates to CASSVRVLSSYNEQFF. The chain recombines TRBV7-9 with TRBJ2-1; D remains unclear. The germline V gene has CDR1 SEHNR and CDR2 FQNEAQ (reference sequence). Trimming took 5 bases from V and 0 from J, leaving 14 bases between them. CDR3 length equals 16 residues.

This rearrangement joins TRBV6-5 to TRBJ2-4; D is possibly TRBD1 (6 bases). Trimming removed 5 bases at V and 7 bases at J, with 15 bases between. Germline CDR1 MNHEY, CDR2 SVGAGI. The CDR3 has 14 amino acids. The chain's CDR3 is CASSPDGTKNIQYF. For the CDR3, the DNA is TGTGCCAGCAGTCCGGACGGGACAAAGAACATTCAGTACTTC.

The V gene is TRBV29-1, the J gene TRBJ2-5; TRBD2 is a possible D gene (6 bases). V shed 1 base and J shed 4 bases, with 19 bases lying between them. This CDR3 region has 16 residues. CDR1 and CDR2 (germline): SQVTM, ANQGSEA. The CDR3 DNA is TGCAGCGTTGAAGGGGGGACTTCTAGGAATGGAGAGACCCAGTACTTC. This gives the protein CSVEGGTSRNGETQYF.

This clone was observed a handful of times. The J gene is TRBJ2-7, the V gene TRBV10-1; tentative D call: TRBD2 (6 bases). V was clipped by 8 bases and J by 3 bases, with 23 bases between them. Germline lookup yields CDR1 WNHNN and CDR2 SYGVQD (reference sequence). CDR3 size: 16 residues. This chain's CDR3 is CASRRLGRSGRYEQYF. The CDR3 DNA reads TGCGCCAGCCGAAGACTAGGGAGGAGTGGTCGCTACGAGCAGTACTTC.